The 16 T cell receptor beta chains listed next were all sequenced from one sample in a study of identical twins. TCRdb reprocessed the 5' RACE reads via MiXCR and lists one record per CDR3 protein. Altogether a few hundred thousand distinct CDR3 sequences are present, less than 20% being singletons, with the ten largest covering 9% to 15%. The sequencing sample was made of naive T cells sorted from blood. The receptors were gathered from a man over 45 in good health.

This clonotype was seen at least ten times. The chain carries TRBV4-1 and TRBJ2-5; D may be TRBD2 (5 bases). Trimming pared 2 bases from V and 5 bases from J, leaving 21 bases between. CDR3 length: 17 amino acids. CDR1 is MGHRA, CDR2 YSYEKL, per germline. CDR3 region: CASSQRSLRLAKETQYF. In DNA, the CDR3 is TGCGCCAGCAGCCAACGGTCCTTAAGGCTAGCAAAGGAGACCCAGTACTTC.

Regarding this clonotype: Compared with germline, one end of the junction differs, possibly owing to a read error. The rearrangement uses TRBV5-1 and TRBJ1-6; 9 nucleotides agree with TRBD1. The CDR3 sequence is 15 residues long. From germline, CDR1 is SGHRS and CDR2 YFSETQ. The CDR3 DNA is TGCGCCAGCAGCCCTAGACAGGGGGAGAATACACCCCTCTACTTT. Protein sequence: CASSPRQGENTPLYF.

The rearrangement uses TRBV5-1 and TRBJ1-6; 10 bases line up with TRBD1. The CDR3 consists of 15 residues. Germline V CDR1 and CDR2: SGHRS, YFSETQ. The V and J ends lost 4 bases and 9 bases, in that order; junction bases with no gene match: 7. This CDR3 is CASSIRTGGGSPLHF. In nucleotides, the CDR3 is TGCGCCAGCAGCATTAGGACAGGGGGAGGTTCACCCCTCCACTTT.

This clonotype was detected many times. This chain uses TRBV6-5 with TRBJ2-7; 8 nucleotides line up with TRBD1. The CDR3 contains 14 residues. V shed 4 bases, J shed 5 bases, and the junction held 7 bases outside the gene matches. CDR1 and CDR2 (germline): MNHEY, SVGAGI. The CDR3: CASSWTGKDNEQYF. The DNA of the CDR3 is TGTGCCAGCAGTTGGACAGGGAAAGACAACGAGCAGTACTTC.

This clonotype has only a few counts. The chain is built from TRBV11-2 and TRBJ2-5; D possibly corresponds to TRBD1 (6 bases). Per the germline V gene, CDR1 is SGHAT and CDR2 is FQNNGV. The CDR3 is 15 residues long. V lost 1 base, J lost 2 bases, and 11 bases lay in between. CDR3 loop: CASSLGDRQQETQYF. CDR3 nucleotides: TGTGCCAGCAGCTTAGGCGACAGGCAACAAGAGACCCAGTACTTC. The full variable domain, its missing parts supplied by reference TRBV11-2 and TRBJ2-5, is EAGVAQSPRYKIIEKRQSVAFWCNPISGHATLYWYQQILGQGPKLLIQFQNNGVVDDSQLPKDRFSAERLKGVDSTLKIQPAKLEDSAVYLCASSLGDRQQETQYFGPGTRLLVL.

Worth noting for this clonotype: A much larger clone is a single base away; this may be a read error. The chain is built from TRBV4-3 and TRBJ2-5; the match to TRBD1 covers 8 bases. CDR1 and CDR2 from the germline V gene are LGHNA and YSLEER. The CDR3 sequence is 15 residues long. The junction had 7 bases not matched to a gene; V was cut back by 0 bases and J by 7 bases. The CDR3 is CASSQEPGTGGTQYF. CDR3 bases: TGCGCCAGCAGCCAAGAACCCGGGACAGGAGGGACCCAGTACTTC.

This clonotype showed up many times. The chain employs TRBV24-1 and TRBJ1-2, with 7 nucleotides matching TRBD1. The CDR3 has 16 residues. J gave up 3 bases and V 2 bases, and 8 bases lay outside the gene matches. Germline V lookup: CDR1 KGHDR, CDR2 SFDVKD. The CDR3 coding sequence is TGTGCCACCAGTGATTCGGGTAGACAGGGTGACTATGGCTACACCTTC. Amino acid sequence: CATSDSGRQGDYGYTF.

The V call is TRBV6-2 or TRBV6-3, the J call TRBJ1-5; a weak D match, TRBD1 (6 bases). Per germline, CDR1 MNHEY and CDR2 SVGEGT. This CDR3 is 17 amino acids long. V gave up 0 bases and J gave up 8 bases, with 20 bases separating them. The DNA for the CDR3 is TGTGCCAGCAGTTACTCGAAGGTTTGGGGGGCCTCTGAGCCCCAGCATTTT. It translates to CASSYSKVWGASEPQHF.

The table lists this clonotype with many counts. The chain joins TRBV20-1 to TRBJ1-6, with D uncertain. This CDR3 region has 15 residues. CDR1 is DFQATT and CDR2 is SNEGSKA in the germline V gene (reference sequence). V was pared by 5 bases and J by 6 bases, with 17 bases between. CDR3 region: CSAPLTPIPNSPLHF. DNA of the CDR3: TGCAGTGCTCCACTCACACCCATCCCTAATTCACCCCTCCACTTT.

Ten or more counts support this clonotype. V usage is TRBV5-1 and J usage is TRBJ2-1, with TRBD2 as a possible D gene (7 bases). Germline CDR1 is SGHRS and CDR2 is YFSETQ. Trimming removed 4 bases from V and 9 bases from J, with 14 bases in between. This CDR3 has 13 residues. CDR3 nucleotides: TGCGCCAGCAGCCCGGGGGGCGGTGGTGAGCAGTTCTTC. As protein: CASSPGGGGEQFF.

A few counts support this clonotype. The chain joins TRBV5-8 to TRBJ1-1, with D possibly matching TRBD1 (6 bases). This CDR3 has 16 residues. Trimming removed 4 bases at V and 0 bases at J, with 16 bases between. Germline V gene lookup returns CDR1 SGHTS and CDR2 YDEGEE. The CDR3 nucleotides read TGTGCCAGCAGCGGGACATCCCACGCTTTGAACACTGAAGCTTTCTTT. It specifies CASSGTSHALNTEAFF.

The V call is TRBV10-1, the J call TRBJ1-2; 9 nucleotides match TRBD1. There are 14 residues in the CDR3. Losses at the gene ends were 5 bases for V and 4 bases for J; bases not matched to a gene: 5. CDR1 is WNHNN and CDR2 is SYGVQD in the germline V gene (reference sequence). The CDR3 DNA sequence: TGCGCCAGCAGTTACAGGGGGCGCCTCTATGGCTACACCTTC. Encoded protein: CASSYRGRLYGYTF.

The chain is built from TRBV6-2 or TRBV6-3 and TRBJ2-1; 10 nucleotides agree with TRBD2. V was pared by 6 bases and J by 8 bases, with 4 bases of the junction left unmatched. The CDR3 runs to 13 residues. Germline CDR1 reads MNHEY; CDR2 reads SVGEGT. CDR3 amino acids: CASRLAGGYEQFF. In DNA form, the CDR3 reads TGTGCCAGCAGGTTAGCGGGAGGTTATGAGCAGTTCTTC.

The rearrangement uses TRBV28 and TRBJ2-7; D not certain. Between the trimmed V and J ends, which lost 3 bases and 0 bases, there was a span of 6 bases. This CDR3 contains 13 residues. Per the germline V gene, CDR1 is MDHEN and CDR2 is SYDVKM. The CDR3 nucleotides are TGTGCCAGCAGTTTCATTTTCTCCTACGAGCAGTACTTC. Residues: CASSFIFSYEQYF.

The chain employs TRBV9 and TRBJ2-2, with 7 positions matching TRBD1. Per germline, CDR1 SGDLS and CDR2 YYNGEE. CDR3 length: 18 residues. V lost 4 bases and J lost 1; bases outside the gene matches: 13. The CDR3 sequence is CASSSMPGQLLNTGELFF. In DNA form, the CDR3 reads TGTGCCAGCAGCTCTATGCCGGGACAGCTTCTGAACACCGGGGAGCTGTTTTTT.

In its sample, this clonotype was seen a few times. This chain uses TRBV12-3 or TRBV12-4 with TRBJ2-5; TRBD2 might be the D (5 bases). Trimming took off 5 bases at V and 7 bases at J, with 17 bases between the two ends. The CDR3 has 14 residues. CDR3 sequence (DNA): TGTGCCAGCAGTCCCAGGACTTTTAGAACGACCCAGTACTTC. Translating gives CASSPRTFRTTQYF.